A single TCR beta chain is shown here with its context. This sample stems from a study of blood T cell repertoires in COVID-19. From germline, CDR1 is LNHDA and CDR2 SQIVND (reference sequence). The CDR3 extends over 16 amino acids. Deletions cut 7 bases from V and 2 bases from J, with 17 bases between. TCRdb's copy holds only in-frame clones and misses some; the assay was immunoSEQ multiplex PCR. The sample lists 35,000 to 55,000 clones; roughly nine tenths were seen once. The clonotype comes from a man between 70 and 80 years old with active COVID-19. The specimen was peripheral blood. This rearrangement joins TRBV19 to TRBJ2-2; a weak D match, TRBD2 (5 bases). The CDR3 region has the DNA TGTGCCAGTACCACCTCCTCGAGGGTTAACACCGGGGAGCTGTTTTTT. It codes for CASTTSSRVNTGELFF.